Each of the 3 T cell receptor beta chains below was sequenced from the same sample in a study of OX40 agonist ivuxolimab in advanced cancers. Produced via immunoSEQ multiplex PCR; TCRdb's table is partial and in-frame only. The data contain approximately 65,000 clones, approximately 89% of them singletons. The sequences come from CD4+ or CD8+ T cells sorted from blood, collected in a trial of the OX40 agonist ivuxolimab. Source of these receptors: an adult with an advanced solid tumor such as melanoma, head and neck, liver or kidney cancer.

The rearrangement uses TRBV30 and TRBJ2-3; a possible D gene is TRBD2 (5 bases). This CDR3 region has 16 residues. The germline gives CDR1 GTSNPN, CDR2 SVGIG (reference sequence). V dropped 0 bases and J dropped 0 bases, with 13 bases sitting between them. The CDR3 loop is CAWSVRLAPSTDTQYF. CDR3 bases: TGTGCCTGGAGTGTACGTCTAGCCCCTAGCACAGATACGCAGTATTTT. The full variable domain, completed using reference TRBV30 and TRBJ2-3, is SQTIHQWPATLVQPVGSPLSLECTVEGTSNPNLYWYRQAAGRGLQLLFYSVGIGQISSEVPQNLSASRPQDRQFILSSKKLLLSDSGFYLCAWSVRLAPSTDTQYFGPGTRLTVL.

This sequence joins TRBV5-6 and TRBJ1-1; D remains ambiguous. Per the germline V gene, CDR1 is SGHDT and CDR2 is YYEEEE. Trimming took off 1 base at V and 4 bases at J, with 17 bases between the two ends. CDR3 length: 16 amino acids. The CDR3 reads CASSLKVLSPLTEAFF. CDR3 DNA sequence: TGTGCCAGCAGCTTGAAGGTCTTATCTCCACTCACTGAAGCTTTCTTT. The entire variable domain, with the rest obtained from reference TRBV5-6 and TRBJ1-1, is as follows: DAGVTQSPTHLIKTRGQQVTLRCSPKSGHDTVSWYQQALGQGPQFIFQYYEEEERQRGNFPDRFSGHQFPNYSSELNVNALLLGDSALYLCASSLKVLSPLTEAFFGQGTRLTVV.

The chain employs TRBV6-5 and TRBJ1-2, with D possibly being TRBD1 (5 bases). The V and J ends lost 7 bases and 4 bases respectively, with 16 bases between them. This CDR3 has 14 residues. Germline values: CDR1 MNHEY, CDR2 SVGAGI. The CDR3 spells CASTKPGDPYGYTF. CDR3 coding DNA: TGTGCCAGCACGAAACCCGGGGACCCCTATGGCTACACCTTC.